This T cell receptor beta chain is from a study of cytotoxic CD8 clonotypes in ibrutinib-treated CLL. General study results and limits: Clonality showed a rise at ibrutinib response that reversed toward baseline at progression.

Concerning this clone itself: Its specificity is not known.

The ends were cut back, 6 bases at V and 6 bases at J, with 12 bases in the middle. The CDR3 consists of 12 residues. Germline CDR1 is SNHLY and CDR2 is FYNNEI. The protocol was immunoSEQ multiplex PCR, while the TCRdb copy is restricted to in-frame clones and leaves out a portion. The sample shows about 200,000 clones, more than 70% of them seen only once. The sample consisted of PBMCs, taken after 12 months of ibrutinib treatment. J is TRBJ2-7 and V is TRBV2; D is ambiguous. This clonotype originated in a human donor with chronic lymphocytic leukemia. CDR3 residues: CASRALPGEQYF. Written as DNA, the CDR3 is TGTGCCAGCAGGGCCCTGCCAGGCGAGCAGTACTTC. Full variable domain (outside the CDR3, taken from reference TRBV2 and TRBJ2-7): EPEVTQTPSHQVTQMGQEVILRCVPISNHLYFYWYRQILGQKVEFLVSFYNNEISEKSEIFDDQFSVERPDGSNFTLKIRSTKLEDSAMYFCASRALPGEQYFGPGTRLTVT.